Listed here are 2 T cell receptor beta chains from one sample, sequenced in a study of CD8 T cells in Susac syndrome. Random hexamers were used to reverse transcribe the RNA input (about 0.45 to 1 ug). TCRdb analysed the immunoSEQ multiplex PCR reads with MiXCR anew, one entry per CDR3 protein. The repertoire holds about 60,000 distinct CDR3 sequences, with 85% to 95% as singletons. The specimen sequenced was CD8+ T cells from PBMCs. The origin of the receptors is a human donor in good health.

V usage is TRBV11-3 and J usage is TRBJ2-2, with 8 bases lining up with TRBD1. The CDR3 contains 16 residues. V lost 5 bases to trimming and J lost 0 bases; unmatched junction nucleotides: 5. Per the germline V gene, CDR1 is SGHNT and CDR2 is YENEEA. The CDR3 DNA follows: TGTGCCAGCAGCCTCGACAGGGGCGCGAACACCGGGGAGCTGTTTTTT. Its protein is CASSLDRGANTGELFF.

This clonotype came up a few times. V and J are TRBV7-9 and TRBJ2-5; no definite D call. Germline V gene sequence: CDR1 SEHNR, CDR2 FQNEAQ (reference sequence). This CDR3 contains 15 residues. The V and J ends lost 1 base and 5 bases respectively, with 14 bases between them. The CDR3 nucleotides are TGTGCCAGCAGCTTAGAGAGAGGAGCGTTTGAGACCCAGTACTTC. Translating gives CASSLERGAFETQYF.